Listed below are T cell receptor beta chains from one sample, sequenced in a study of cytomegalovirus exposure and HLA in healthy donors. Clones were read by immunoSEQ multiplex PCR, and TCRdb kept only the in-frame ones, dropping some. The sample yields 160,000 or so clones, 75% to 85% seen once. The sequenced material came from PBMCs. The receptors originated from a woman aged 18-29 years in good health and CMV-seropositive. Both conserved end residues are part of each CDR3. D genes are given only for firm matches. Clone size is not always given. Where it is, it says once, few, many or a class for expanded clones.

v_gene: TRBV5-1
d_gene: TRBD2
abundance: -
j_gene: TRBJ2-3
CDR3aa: CASSSRLAGNTDTQYF
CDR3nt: TGCGCCAGCAGCTCTCGACTAGCGGGAAACACAGATACGCAGTATTTT

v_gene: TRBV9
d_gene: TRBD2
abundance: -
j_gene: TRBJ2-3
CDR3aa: CASSAGGRGTDTQYF
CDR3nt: TGTGCCAGCAGCGCGGGGGGGCGGGGAACAGATACGCAGTATTTT

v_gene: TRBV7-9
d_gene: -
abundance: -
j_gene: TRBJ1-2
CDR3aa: CASSLAANSNYGYTF
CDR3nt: TGTGCCAGCAGCTTAGCTGCTAACAGCAACTATGGCTACACCTTC

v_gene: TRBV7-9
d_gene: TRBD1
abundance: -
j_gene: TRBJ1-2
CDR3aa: CASSLEEGAINYGYTF
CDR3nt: TGTGCCAGCAGCTTAGAGGAGGGGGCCATTAACTATGGCTACACCTTC

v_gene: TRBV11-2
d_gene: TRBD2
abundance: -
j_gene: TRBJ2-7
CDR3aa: CASSLVSGSGDAYEQYF
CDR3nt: TGTGCCAGCAGCTTGGTTAGTGGTAGCGGGGATGCCTACGAGCAGTACTTC

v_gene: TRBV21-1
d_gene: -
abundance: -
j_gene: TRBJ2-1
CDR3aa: CASSNSAGNEQFF
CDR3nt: TGTGCCAGCAGCAATTCGGCGGGCAATGAGCAGTTCTTC

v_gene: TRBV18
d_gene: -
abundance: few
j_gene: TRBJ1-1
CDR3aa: CASSSAGDLNTEAFF
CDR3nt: TGTGCCAGCTCATCAGCGGGAGATTTGAACACTGAAGCTTTCTTT

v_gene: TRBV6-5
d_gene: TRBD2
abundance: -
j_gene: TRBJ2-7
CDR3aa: CASGLSSGGSYEQYF
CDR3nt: TGTGCCAGCGGGCTGTCTAGCGGGGGGTCCTACGAGCAGTACTTC

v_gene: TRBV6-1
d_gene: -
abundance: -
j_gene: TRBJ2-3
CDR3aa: CASSEGTAETTQYF
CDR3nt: TGTGCCAGCAGTGAAGGGACAGCCGAGACTACGCAGTATTTT

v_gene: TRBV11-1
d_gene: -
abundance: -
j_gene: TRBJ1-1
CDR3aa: CASIERRGGNTEAFF
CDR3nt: TGTGCCAGCATTGAACGCCGAGGCGGGAACACTGAAGCTTTCTTT

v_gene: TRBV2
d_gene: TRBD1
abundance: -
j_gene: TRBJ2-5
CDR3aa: CASSTGVGQETQYF
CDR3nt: TGTGCCAGCAGCACAGGGGTGGGACAAGAGACCCAGTACTTC

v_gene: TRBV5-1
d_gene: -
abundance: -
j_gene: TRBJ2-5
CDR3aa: CASSLGQRETQYF
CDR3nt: TGCGCCAGCAGCTTGGGACAACGAGAGACCCAGTACTTC

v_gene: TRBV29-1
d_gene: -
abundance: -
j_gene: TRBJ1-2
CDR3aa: CSVGHRQRPYGYTF
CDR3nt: TGCAGCGTCGGACACCGACAGAGACCCTATGGCTACACCTTC

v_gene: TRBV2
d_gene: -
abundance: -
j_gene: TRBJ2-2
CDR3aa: CASRGGANTGELFF
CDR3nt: TGTGCCAGCCGAGGGGGGGCGAACACCGGGGAGCTGTTTTTT

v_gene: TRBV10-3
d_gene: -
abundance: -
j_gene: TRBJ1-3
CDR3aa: CAISDPSDRKNNSGNTIYF
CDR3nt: TGTGCCATCAGTGACCCGTCCGATCGAAAAAACAACTCTGGAAACACCATATATTTT

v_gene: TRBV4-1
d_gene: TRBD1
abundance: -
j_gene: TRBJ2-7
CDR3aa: CASSRDRGNEQYF
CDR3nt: TGCGCCAGCAGCCGGGACAGGGGCAACGAGCAGTACTTC

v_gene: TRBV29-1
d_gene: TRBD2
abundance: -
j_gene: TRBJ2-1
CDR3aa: CSVAPRLAGGPGEQFF
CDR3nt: TGCAGCGTTGCCCCGAGACTAGCGGGGGGGCCGGGTGAGCAGTTCTTC

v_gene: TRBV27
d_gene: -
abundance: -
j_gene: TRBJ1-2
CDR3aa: CASSPVRTYGYTF
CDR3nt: TGTGCCAGCAGTCCAGTCAGAACCTATGGCTACACCTTC

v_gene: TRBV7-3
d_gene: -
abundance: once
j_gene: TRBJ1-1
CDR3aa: CASSLRRVEGTEAFF
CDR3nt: TGTGCCAGCAGCTTACGCAGGGTTGAAGGAACTGAAGCTTTCTTT

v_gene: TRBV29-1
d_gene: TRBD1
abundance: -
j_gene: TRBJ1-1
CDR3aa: CSVVKQGVIKAFF
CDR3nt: TGCAGCGTAGTTAAACAGGGGGTGATTAAAGCTTTCTTT

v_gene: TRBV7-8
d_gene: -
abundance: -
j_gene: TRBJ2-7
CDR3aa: CASSFRFKRTTYEQYF
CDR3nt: TGTGCCAGCAGCTTCCGGTTCAAAAGAACTACCTACGAGCAGTACTTC

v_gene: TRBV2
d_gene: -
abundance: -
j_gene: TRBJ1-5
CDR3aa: CASRLRRGEAQPQHF
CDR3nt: TGTGCCAGCCGACTACGGCGGGGTGAGGCTCAGCCCCAGCATTTT

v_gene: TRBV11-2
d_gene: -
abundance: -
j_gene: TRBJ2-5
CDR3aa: CASSARGAEETQYF
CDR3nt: TGTGCCAGCAGCGCACGGGGGGCTGAAGAGACCCAGTACTTC

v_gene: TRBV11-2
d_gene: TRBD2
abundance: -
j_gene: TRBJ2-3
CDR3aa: CASSLDSGTINTDTQYF
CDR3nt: TGTGCCAGCAGCTTAGATTCCGGGACTATAAACACAGATACGCAGTATTTT

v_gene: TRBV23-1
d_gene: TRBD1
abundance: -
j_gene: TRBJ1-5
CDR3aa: CASSQWDTGGWNQPQHF
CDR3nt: TGCGCCAGCAGTCAATGGGATACAGGGGGGTGGAATCAGCCCCAGCATTTT

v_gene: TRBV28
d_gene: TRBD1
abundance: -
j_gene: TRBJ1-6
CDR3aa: CASAPPRDRPSSPLHF
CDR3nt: TGTGCCAGCGCTCCACCCCGGGACAGGCCATCTTCACCCCTCCACTTT

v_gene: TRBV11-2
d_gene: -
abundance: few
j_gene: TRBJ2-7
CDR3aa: CASSLVRGPSYEQYF
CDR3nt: TGTGCCAGCAGCTTAGTGCGGGGGCCATCCTACGAGCAGTACTTC

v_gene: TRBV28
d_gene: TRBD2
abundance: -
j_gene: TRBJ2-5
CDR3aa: CASSFREAGTQYF
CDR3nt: TGTGCCAGCAGTTTTCGGGAGGCGGGGACCCAGTACTTC

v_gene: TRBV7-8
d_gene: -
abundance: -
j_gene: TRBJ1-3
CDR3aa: CASSLVGGRTRNTIYF
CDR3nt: TGTGCCAGCAGCTTAGTGGGAGGAAGGACAAGAAACACCATATATTTT

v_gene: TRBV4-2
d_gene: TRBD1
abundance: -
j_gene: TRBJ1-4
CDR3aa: CASSQGQGPLREKLFF
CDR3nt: TGTGCCAGCAGCCAGGGACAGGGACCTTTACGGGAAAAACTGTTTTTT

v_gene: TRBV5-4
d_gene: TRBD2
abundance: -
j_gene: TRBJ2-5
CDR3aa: CASSSSGGALETQYF
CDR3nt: TGTGCCAGCAGCTCTAGCGGGGGGGCCCTGGAGACCCAGTACTTC

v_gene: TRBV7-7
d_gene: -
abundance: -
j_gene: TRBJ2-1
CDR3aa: CASSLPRRGPGEQFF
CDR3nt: TGTGCCAGCAGTCTACCACGGCGGGGTCCGGGGGAGCAGTTCTTC

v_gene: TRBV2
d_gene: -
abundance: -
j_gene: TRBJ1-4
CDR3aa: CAGLRVRDEKLFF
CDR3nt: TGTGCCGGTCTCAGGGTACGCGATGAAAAACTGTTTTTT

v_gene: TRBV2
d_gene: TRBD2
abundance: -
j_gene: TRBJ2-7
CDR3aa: CASRKHSGGADEQYF
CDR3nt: TGTGCCAGCAGGAAACACAGCGGGGGGGCTGACGAGCAGTACTTC

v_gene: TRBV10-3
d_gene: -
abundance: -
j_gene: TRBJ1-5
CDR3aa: CAISGTGDSNQPQHF
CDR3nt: TGTGCCATCAGTGGGACCGGGGATAGCAATCAGCCCCAGCATTTT

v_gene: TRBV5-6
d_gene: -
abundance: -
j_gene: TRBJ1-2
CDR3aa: CASSLAEEGYTF
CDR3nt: TGTGCCAGCAGCTTGGCGGAGGAAGGCTACACCTTC

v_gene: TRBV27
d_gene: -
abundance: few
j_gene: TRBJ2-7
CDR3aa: CASSLRGGYEQYF
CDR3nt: TGTGCCAGCAGTTTGAGAGGGGGCTACGAGCAGTACTTC

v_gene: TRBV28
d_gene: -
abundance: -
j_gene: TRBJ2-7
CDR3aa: CASSSRRDPGEQYF
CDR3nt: TGTGCCAGCAGTTCTAGGCGGGACCCAGGCGAGCAGTACTTC

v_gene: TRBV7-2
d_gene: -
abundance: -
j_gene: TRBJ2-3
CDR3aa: CASSLTFAGSYTDTQYF
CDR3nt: TGTGCCAGCAGCCTAACTTTTGCGGGAAGCTACACAGATACGCAGTATTTT

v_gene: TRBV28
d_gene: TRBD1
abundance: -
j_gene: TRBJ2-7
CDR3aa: CASSFTGTADIGQYF
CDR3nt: TGTGCCAGCAGTTTCACCGGGACAGCTGATATCGGGCAGTACTTC

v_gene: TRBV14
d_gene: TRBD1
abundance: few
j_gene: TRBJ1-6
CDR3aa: CASSQELPGGNSPLHF
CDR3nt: TGTGCCAGCAGCCAAGAACTCCCAGGGGGTAATTCACCCCTCCACTTT

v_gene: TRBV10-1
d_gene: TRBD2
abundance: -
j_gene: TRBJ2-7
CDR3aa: CARETISGGVYEQYF
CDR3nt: TGCGCCAGGGAAACTATTAGCGGGGGAGTCTACGAGCAGTACTTC

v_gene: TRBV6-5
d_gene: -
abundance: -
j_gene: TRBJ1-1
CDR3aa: CASIREGRGTEAFF
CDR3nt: TGTGCCAGCATCCGAGAGGGCAGGGGCACTGAAGCTTTCTTT

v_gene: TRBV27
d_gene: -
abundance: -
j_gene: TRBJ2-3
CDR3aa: CASSLLSLGYPDTQYF
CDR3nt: TGTGCCAGCAGTTTACTGTCCCTAGGTTACCCAGATACGCAGTATTTT